The 26 T cell receptor beta chains reported below all come from one sample, sequenced in a study of shared clonotypes between healthy human individuals. The assay was immunoSEQ multiplex PCR, and TCRdb's table has in-frame clones only and misses some. The sample lists a few hundred thousand clones; roughly 70% were seen once. Sequencing was done on a sample of memory CD4+ T cells sorted from blood. Subset of the sample: CD45RA-negative fraction. These receptors were taken from a man aged 25 to 40 in good health.

The chain recombines TRBV4-3 with TRBJ2-1; TRBD2 aligns across 13 bases. Germline V gene data show CDR1 as LGHNA and CDR2 as YSLEER. Losses at the gene ends were 0 bases for V and 8 bases for J; bases not matched to a gene: 13. This CDR3 contains 19 residues. CDR3 residues: CASSQEGLAGPLLGDEQFF. CDR3 DNA sequence: TGCGCCAGCAGCCAAGAGGGACTAGCGGGGCCCCTCCTCGGTGATGAGCAGTTCTTC.

The chain links TRBV6-5 to TRBJ2-1; a weak D match, TRBD1 (6 bases). Germline loops: CDR1 MNHEY, CDR2 SVGAGI. The CDR3 extends over 14 amino acids. V was clipped by 8 bases and J by 5 bases, with 16 bases between them. CDR3 nucleotides: TGTGCCAGCGTTGGGGGCGCCGACCACAATGAGCAGTTCTTC. Its protein is CASVGGADHNEQFF.

This sequence joins TRBV5-6 and TRBJ1-3; a weak D match, TRBD1 (5 bases). CDR1 and CDR2 from the germline V gene are SGHDT and YYEEEE. There are 16 residues in the CDR3. Trimming left V 4 bases short and J 1 base short, with 15 bases between. In DNA form, the CDR3 reads TGTGCCAGCAGCGGCACAGGCCGCCATTCTGGAAACACCATATATTTT. Translated, it gives CASSGTGRHSGNTIYF.

V usage is TRBV5-1 and J usage is TRBJ2-1, with D possibly TRBD2 on 5 matching bases. Trimming stripped 1 base from V and 4 bases from J, with 6 bases between. CDR3 length: 13 residues. Germline CDR1 and CDR2: SGHRS and YFSETQ. Here the CDR3 DNA reads TGCGCCAGCAGCTTGCCGGGATACAATGAGCAGTTCTTC. The encoded protein is CASSLPGYNEQFF. The complete variable domain, with remaining parts taken from reference TRBV5-1 and TRBJ2-1, reads KAGVTQTPRYLIKTRGQQVTLSCSPISGHRSVSWYQQTPGQGLQFLFEYFSETQRNKGNFPGRFSGRQFSNSRSEMNVSTLELGDSALYLCASSLPGYNEQFFGPGTRLTVL.

The chain carries TRBV4-3 and TRBJ1-3, with D unresolved. Deletions cut 0 bases from V and 4 bases from J, with 13 bases between. This CDR3 has 16 amino acids. The germline gives CDR1 LGHNA, CDR2 YSLEER. CDR3 DNA sequence: TGCGCCAGCAGCCAAGAGGTGTCCGTAGACGGAAACACCATATATTTT. Residues: CASSQEVSVDGNTIYF.

J is TRBJ2-5 and V is TRBV5-6, with D possibly called TRBD1 or TRBD2 (5 bases each). The V gene's germline CDR1 is SGHDT and CDR2 YYEEEE. V lost 2 bases and J 9 bases, leaving 14 bases between the germline ends. This CDR3 comprises 13 residues. The CDR3 DNA reads TGTGCCAGCAGCTTATTGGGGCTCGGGGCCCAGTACTTC. As protein: CASSLLGLGAQYF.

The rearrangement links TRBV5-4 to TRBJ2-5; 8 bases fit TRBD1. The V gene end was trimmed by 3 bases and the J gene end by 2 bases; junction bases not matched to a gene: 3. The CDR3 runs to 14 residues. The germline V gene has CDR1 SGHNT and CDR2 YYREEE (reference sequence). This chain's CDR3 is CASSSGQGQETQYF. The CDR3 bases are TGTGCCAGCAGCTCAGGACAGGGTCAAGAGACCCAGTACTTC.

This sequence joins TRBV7-3 and TRBJ2-2; D is unresolved. The germline gives CDR1 SGHTA, CDR2 FQGTGA. The CDR3 runs to 14 residues. Trimming took off 5 bases at V and 4 bases at J, with 11 bases between the two ends. The CDR3 DNA is TGTGCCAGCAGCCCAGAACCTCTCACCGGGGAGCTGTTTTTT. It is translated as CASSPEPLTGELFF.

V is TRBV7-2 and J is TRBJ2-7; TRBD1 matches 7 bases. Germline loops: CDR1 SGHTA, CDR2 FQGNSA. The J segment lost 2 bases and the V segment lost 5 bases, leaving 6 bases of the junction unmatched. The CDR3 is 14 amino acids. The DNA of the CDR3 is TGTGCCAGCAGCCCCTCGGACAGGACCTACGAGCAGTACTTC. It translates to CASSPSDRTYEQYF. Using reference TRBV7-2 and TRBJ2-7 for the parts outside the CDR3, the full variable domain is GAGVSQSPSNKVTEKGKDVELRCDPISGHTALYWYRQSLGQGLEFLIYFQGNSAPDKSGLPSDRFSAERTGGSVSTLTIQRTQQEDSAVYLCASSPSDRTYEQYFGPGTRLTVT.

The rearrangement joins TRBV29-1 to TRBJ1-2; D is possibly TRBD1 (6 bases). The CDR3 totals 12 residues. Looked up from germline, CDR1 is SQVTM and CDR2 is ANQGSEA. V shed 4 bases and J shed 0 bases, with 6 bases lying between them. CDR3 sequence: CSVGTANYGYTF. The CDR3 region has the DNA TGCAGCGTTGGGACAGCTAACTATGGCTACACCTTC.

V is TRBV27 and J is TRBJ1-5; tentative D call: TRBD1 (6 bases). V was shortened by 2 bases and J by 5 bases, with 7 bases between the two germline ends. The germline V gene has CDR1 MNHEY and CDR2 SMNVEV (reference sequence). The CDR3 contains 13 residues. CDR3 sequence: CASSLGQYQPQHF. CDR3 DNA: TGTGCCAGCAGTTTAGGACAGTATCAGCCCCAGCATTTT.

As DNA, the CDR3 is TGTGCCAGCAGCTTATCCGGACTAGCGGGAGTCGAGCAGTACTTC. Encoded protein: CASSLSGLAGVEQYF. The chain recombines TRBV7-2 with TRBJ2-7, with 13 nucleotides matching TRBD2. CDR1 and CDR2 from the germline V gene are SGHTA and FQGNSA. This CDR3 has 15 residues. The V segment lost 2 bases and the J segment 6 bases; nucleotides outside the gene matches: 4.

V is TRBV7-8 and J is TRBJ2-7, with TRBD1 matching over 7 bases. V lost 8 bases and J lost 6; bases outside the gene matches: 13. CDR1 is SGHVS, CDR2 FQNEAQ, per germline. The CDR3 loop spans 14 amino acids. The CDR3 region is CASGLDRVSLEQYF. CDR3 in DNA: TGTGCCAGCGGACTCGACAGGGTCTCTCTCGAGCAGTACTTC.

This clone showed up many times. The chain has TRBV5-4 and TRBJ2-5, with TRBD2 matching 10 bases. The CDR3 is 13 amino acids. Germline V CDR1 and CDR2: SGHNT, YYREEE (reference sequence). Trimming cost V 10 bases and J 8 bases; bases outside gene matches: 11. The CDR3 spells CASTSGREGTQYF. CDR3 nucleotides: TGTGCCTCGACAAGCGGGAGGGAAGGTACCCAGTACTTC. The variable domain in full, completed from reference TRBV5-4 and TRBJ2-5, reads ETGVTQSPTHLIKTRGQQVTLRCSSQSGHNTVSWYQQALGQGPQFIFQYYREEENGRGNFPPRFSGLQFPNYSSELNVNALELDDSALYLCASTSGREGTQYFGPGTRLLVL.

The V and J genes are TRBV5-4 and TRBJ2-3; 15 bases fit TRBD2. CDR1 and CDR2 (germline): SGHNT, YYREEE (reference sequence). This CDR3 is 19 amino acids long. Losses at the gene ends were 4 bases for V and 1 base for J; bases not matched to a gene: 10. The CDR3 DNA sequence: TGTGCCAGCAGCAATGGACTAGCGGGAGGGATCTCAGGCACAGATACGCAGTATTTT. This sequence encodes CASSNGLAGGISGTDTQYF.

In this sample, this clone turned up once. The rearrangement links TRBV7-2 to TRBJ2-1; TRBD1 matches at 9 bases. J gave up 3 bases and V 4 bases, and 4 bases lay outside the gene matches. From germline, CDR1 is SGHTA and CDR2 FQGNSA. This CDR3 comprises 15 residues. The CDR3 loop reads CASSSQGAIYNEQFF. The CDR3 DNA is TGTGCCAGCAGCTCACAGGGGGCGATCTACAATGAGCAGTTCTTC.

This clone was recorded many times. The rearrangement links TRBV5-4 to TRBJ1-1, with D maybe TRBD1 (6 bases). The ends were cut back, 4 bases at V and 4 bases at J, with 17 bases in the middle. This CDR3 comprises 15 residues. Germline CDR1 and CDR2: SGHNT and YYREEE (reference sequence). For the CDR3, the DNA is TGTGCCAGCAGCATCGGTGCACAGGGCTTCACTGAAGCTTTCTTT. Translation gives CASSIGAQGFTEAFF. Together with reference TRBV5-4 and TRBJ1-1, the CDR3 gives the full variable domain: ETGVTQSPTHLIKTRGQQVTLRCSSQSGHNTVSWYQQALGQGPQFIFQYYREEENGRGNFPPRFSGLQFPNYSSELNVNALELDDSALYLCASSIGAQGFTEAFFGQGTRLTVV.

This chain uses TRBV19 with TRBJ2-3, with D perhaps given as TRBD1 or TRBD2 (5 bases each). The CDR3 extends over 15 amino acids. CDR1 and CDR2 from the germline V gene are LNHDA and SQIVND (reference sequence). Trimming removed 1 base from V and 2 bases from J, with 10 bases in between. In DNA form, the CDR3 reads TGTGCCAGTAGTATAGTTAACGGGGCCACAGATACGCAGTATTTT. Its protein is CASSIVNGATDTQYF.

J is TRBJ1-1 and V is TRBV6-1; TRBD1 might be the D (5 bases). V lost 6 bases to trimming and J lost 2 bases, with 16 bases between them. Germline CDR1 reads MNHNS; CDR2 reads SASEGT. This CDR3 contains 15 residues. CDR3 loop: CASSALHGANTEAFF. DNA for the CDR3: TGTGCCAGCAGCGCTCTACATGGGGCCAACACTGAAGCTTTCTTT.

This clone was counted a single time. This chain joins TRBV19 and TRBJ2-1; TRBD2 matches 9 bases. Germline V CDR1 and CDR2: LNHDA, SQIVND (reference sequence). This CDR3 is 14 amino acids long. The J segment lost 6 bases and the V segment lost 10 bases, leaving 10 bases of the junction unmatched. The CDR3, as DNA: TGTGCCACCTCATTCGGGACTAGCATCAATGAGCAGTTCTTC. Encoded protein: CATSFGTSINEQFF.

The chain links TRBV29-1 to TRBJ2-5; TRBD2 matches 11 bases. The V gene end was trimmed by 3 bases and the J gene end by 9 bases; junction bases not matched to a gene: 6. Germline CDR1 is SQVTM and CDR2 is ANQGSEA. The CDR3 is 13 amino acids. The CDR3 reads CSVEPLAGVAQYF. DNA of the CDR3: TGCAGCGTTGAGCCACTAGCGGGAGTGGCCCAGTACTTC. Using reference TRBV29-1 and TRBJ2-5 for the parts outside the CDR3, the full variable domain is SAVISQKPSRDICQRGTSLTIQCQVDSQVTMMFWYRQQPGQSLTLIATANQGSEATYESGFVIDKFPISRPNLTFSTLTVSNMSPEDSSIYLCSVEPLAGVAQYFGPGTRLLVL.

V gene TRBV11-2 combines with J gene TRBJ1-3; D gene unclear. Germline-derived CDR1 and CDR2 are SGHAT and FQNNGV. Between the trimmed V and J ends, which lost 1 base and 4 bases, there was a span of 20 bases. The CDR3 loop spans 18 amino acids. The DNA for the CDR3 is TGTGCCAGCAGCTTAGGGCGGGATTTCCTATTATCCGGAAACACCATATATTTT. Translating gives CASSLGRDFLLSGNTIYF.

There are a few counts of this clone. This sequence joins TRBV10-3 and TRBJ2-3, with a tentative D call TRBD1 (6 bases). This CDR3 spans 13 amino acids. Trimming removed 5 bases from V and 4 bases from J, with 10 bases in between. Germline lookup yields CDR1 ENHRY and CDR2 SYGVKD. Here the CDR3 reads CAISPQGSDTQYF. The CDR3 DNA reads as TGTGCCATCAGTCCACAGGGATCAGATACGCAGTATTTT.

This chain uses TRBV28 with TRBJ1-1; 10 bases align to TRBD1. From germline, CDR1 is MDHEN and CDR2 SYDVKM. V lost 6 bases, J lost 4 bases, and 8 bases stayed unmatched. The CDR3 contains 15 residues. CDR3 protein: CASRGQGEGSTEAFF. CDR3 nucleotide sequence: TGTGCCAGCAGAGGACAGGGGGAAGGTAGCACTGAAGCTTTCTTT.

The CDR3 here is CASSSGWNTEAFF. CDR3 DNA sequence: TGTGCCAGCAGCTCAGGGTGGAACACTGAAGCTTTCTTT. The chain couples TRBV9 to TRBJ1-1; TRBD1 might be the D (5 bases). The CDR3 covers 13 residues. Trimming cost V 4 bases and J 1 base, with 8 bases left between them. CDR1 is SGDLS and CDR2 is YYNGEE in the germline V gene.

The chain joins TRBV11-1 to TRBJ2-7; 14 bases agree with TRBD2. The CDR3 has 18 amino acids. Germline lookup yields CDR1 SGHAT and CDR2 FQDESV (reference sequence). The V segment lost 4 bases and the J segment 7 bases; nucleotides outside the gene matches: 15. In nucleotides, the CDR3 is TGTGCCAGCAGCTCTGGGACTAGCGGGAGTCCCACCTACGAGGAGCAGTACTTC. This codes for CASSSGTSGSPTYEEQYF.